Listed below are T cell receptor beta chains from one sample, sequenced in a study of control samples from healthy donors and cancer patients. TCRdb's copy holds only in-frame clones and misses some; the assay was immunoSEQ multiplex PCR. The sample records 60,000 to 70,000 clones, approximately 85% being singletons. What was sequenced was blood. Every receptor here comes from a man aged 40-49 years in good health. The CDR3 runs from the conserved cysteine through the conserved F or W. The D gene is left open where the match is weak. A row's size may be missing; if present it is once, few, many or a size class.

clone size,J gene,V gene,D gene,CDR3 DNA,CDR3 protein
NA,TRBJ1-2,TRBV7-2,NA,TGTGCCAGCAGCCCTCCCGGGAGGGGAAGGAATGGCTACACCTTC,CASSPPGRGRNGYTF
NA,TRBJ1-5,TRBV28,NA,TGTGCCAGCAGTCCGCCTAATCAGCCCCAGCATTTT,CASSPPNQPQHF
NA,TRBJ2-3,TRBV9,TRBD1,TGTGCCAGCAGCGTAGAGTATGGGACAGGATCCACAGATACGCAGTATTTT,CASSVEYGTGSTDTQYF
NA,TRBJ2-6,TRBV6-1,NA,TGTGCCAGCAGTGAGCAGGGGACCGGGGCCAACGTCCTGACTTTC,CASSEQGTGANVLTF
once,TRBJ1-4,TRBV25-1,NA,TGTGCCAGCAGTGAATCCAGGCCAACTAATGAAAAACTGTTTTTT,CASSESRPTNEKLFF
NA,TRBJ2-5,TRBV7-3,NA,TGTGCCAGCAGCTCGGGACCGACGCAGGCGGAGACCCAGTACTTC,CASSSGPTQAETQYF
NA,TRBJ1-2,TRBV9,TRBD1,TGTGCCAGCAGACTCGGAATTGGACAGGGCGGTGGCTACACCTTC,CASRLGIGQGGGYTF
once,TRBJ2-3,TRBV27,TRBD2,TGTGCCAGCAGTCGACGGACTAGCGGGGGGGGCACAGATACGCAGTATTTT,CASSRRTSGGGTDTQYF
few,TRBJ2-4,TRBV11-1,NA,TGTGCCAGCAGCCCCAGAACGACAGAAGGTGTGAACATTCAGTACTTC,CASSPRTTEGVNIQYF
NA,TRBJ2-3,TRBV5-4,NA,TGTGCCAGCAGTTCTGGGGACTTAACAGATACGCAGTATTTT,CASSSGDLTDTQYF
once,TRBJ2-5,TRBV7-2,NA,TGTGCCAGCAGCTTCCCTAGCGCGGAGACCCAGTACTTC,CASSFPSAETQYF
few,TRBJ2-1,TRBV12-5,NA,TGTGCTAGTGGTTTGGTGGGTGGGCGCCCCAATGAGCAGTTCTTC,CASGLVGGRPNEQFF
NA,TRBJ2-1,TRBV4-2,NA,TGTGCCAGCAGCCCTAAGACCGGCTCCTCAGGAGGGGATGAGCAGTTCTTC,CASSPKTGSSGGDEQFF
NA,TRBJ1-1,TRBV6-2/TRBV6-3,TRBD1,TGTGCCAGCAGTTACGGGAGGACAGGGCGGGGCACTGAAGCTTTCTTT,CASSYGRTGRGTEAFF
few,TRBJ2-1,TRBV28,NA,TGTGCCAGCAGTTTAGAAATGAGGCAGTTCTTC,CASSLEMRQFF
NA,TRBJ1-1,TRBV29-1,NA,TGCAGCGTTGAACAGGCCCGGAACACTGAAGCTTTCTTT,CSVEQARNTEAFF
NA,TRBJ2-1,TRBV6-2/TRBV6-3,NA,TGTGCCAGCAGTTACAGGGGCCAGGCCTATGAGCAGTTCTTC,CASSYRGQAYEQFF
once,TRBJ2-3,TRBV6-5,NA,TGTGCCAGCAGGAGCACAGATACGCAGTATTTT,CASRSTDTQYF
NA,TRBJ2-3,TRBV4-1,TRBD2,TGCGCCAGCAGCCAAATAGCGGGCCTCACAGATACGCAGTATTTT,CASSQIAGLTDTQYF
NA,TRBJ2-1,TRBV11-3,NA,TGTGCCAGCAGCAAAGGGGGAGGGGGCTCCTACAATGAGCAGTTCTTC,CASSKGGGGSYNEQFF
NA,TRBJ1-2,TRBV30,NA,TGTGCCTGGAGATGGGGGAGTAGAGGCTACACCTTC,CAWRWGSRGYTF
NA,TRBJ2-2,TRBV30,NA,TGTGCCTGGAAGAGGGTTCGTGACACCGGGGAGCTGTTTTTT,CAWKRVRDTGELFF
NA,TRBJ1-1,TRBV9,NA,TGTGCCAGCAGCGTAGTGTGGGCAGAGAACACTGAAGCTTTCTTT,CASSVVWAENTEAFF
NA,TRBJ2-3,TRBV20-1,NA,TGCAGTGCTAGTCGCGGGAGCACAGATACGCAGTATTTT,CSASRGSTDTQYF
NA,TRBJ1-4,TRBV4-1,NA,TGCGCCAGCAGCTCGCCGGGCCAAGGGAGTGAAAAACTGTTTTTT,CASSSPGQGSEKLFF
NA,TRBJ2-2,TRBV6-5,NA,TGTGCCAGCAGTCCCGGGACGGCGAACACCGGGGAGCTGTTTTTT,CASSPGTANTGELFF
NA,TRBJ2-3,TRBV24-1,NA,TGTGCCACCAGTGATTTTAAAGAAGGACGGTCTCGGGATACGCAGTATTTT,CATSDFKEGRSRDTQYF
NA,TRBJ2-7,TRBV6-5,TRBD1,TGTGCCAGCAGTTACGAGGACAGGGGAGCCTACGAGCAGTACTTC,CASSYEDRGAYEQYF
NA,TRBJ2-2,TRBV7-2,NA,TGTGCCAGCAGCTTTCTGGCGAACACCGGGGAGCTGTTTTTT,CASSFLANTGELFF
once,TRBJ2-5,TRBV24-1,TRBD1,TGTGCCACCAGTGACCCAGGAACAGGGGGCGGAGAGACCCAGTACTTC,CATSDPGTGGGETQYF
NA,TRBJ1-2,TRBV7-9,TRBD1,TGTGCCAGCAGCTTTACAGGGGACTACACCTTC,CASSFTGDYTF
once,TRBJ2-5,TRBV27,NA,TGTGCCAGCAGTTTAGGGGCGGATCCTCGGGAGACCCAGTACTTC,CASSLGADPRETQYF
NA,TRBJ2-5,TRBV5-6,TRBD1,TGTGCCAGCAGCTGGGTGACAGGGGGCCTTGAGACCCAGTACTTC,CASSWVTGGLETQYF
NA,TRBJ2-7,TRBV29-1,NA,TGCAGCGTTGAAGAAGCCCCTAGCTACGAGCAGTACTTC,CSVEEAPSYEQYF
NA,TRBJ1-6,TRBV19,TRBD1,TGTGCCAGTAGTGTGGGACAGACAAATAATTCACCCCTCCACTTT,CASSVGQTNNSPLHF
NA,TRBJ2-1,TRBV29-1,TRBD1,TGCAGCGTAGAGAAACAGGGGTACGAGCAGTTCTTC,CSVEKQGYEQFF
NA,TRBJ1-3,TRBV12-3/TRBV12-4,TRBD1,TGTGCCAGCAGCGACAGGGGGCAAAACACCATATATTTT,CASSDRGQNTIYF
NA,TRBJ2-5,TRBV28,NA,TGTGCCAGCAGTTTTTCTGGGGGAATCACGGAGACCCAGTACTTC,CASSFSGGITETQYF
NA,TRBJ2-5,TRBV19,TRBD1,TGTGCCAGTAGCCCACCGGGACAGGGGCCCCAAGAGACCCAGTACTTC,CASSPPGQGPQETQYF
NA,TRBJ1-1,TRBV5-6,NA,TGTGCCAGCAGTTTAACAGGGTCCACTGAAGCTTTCTTT,CASSLTGSTEAFF
NA,TRBJ1-3,TRBV5-4,TRBD1,TGTGCCAGCAGCTCACAACAGGGGCCTAACTCTGGAAACACCATATATTTT,CASSSQQGPNSGNTIYF
NA,TRBJ2-1,TRBV27,TRBD1,TGTGCCAGCAAGGTCGGGACAGCCTACAATGAGCAGTTCTTC,CASKVGTAYNEQFF